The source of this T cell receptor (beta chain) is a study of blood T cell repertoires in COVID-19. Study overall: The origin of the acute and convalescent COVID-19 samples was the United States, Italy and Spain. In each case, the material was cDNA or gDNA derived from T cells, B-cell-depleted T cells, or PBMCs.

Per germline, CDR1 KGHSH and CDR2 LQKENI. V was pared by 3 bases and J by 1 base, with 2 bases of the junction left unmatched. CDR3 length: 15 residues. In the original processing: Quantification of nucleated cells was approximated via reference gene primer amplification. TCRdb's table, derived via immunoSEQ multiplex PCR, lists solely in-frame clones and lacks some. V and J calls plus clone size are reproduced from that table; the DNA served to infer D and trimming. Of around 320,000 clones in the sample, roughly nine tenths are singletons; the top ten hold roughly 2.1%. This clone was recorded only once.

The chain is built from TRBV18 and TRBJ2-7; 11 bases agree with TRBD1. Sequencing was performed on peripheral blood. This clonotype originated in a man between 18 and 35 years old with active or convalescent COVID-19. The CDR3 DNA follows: TGTGCCAGCTCACCGGGGACAGGGGGTTCCTACGAGCAGTACTTC. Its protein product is CASSPGTGGSYEQYF.